This T cell receptor beta chain stems from a study of blood T cell repertoires in COVID-19 (dated by TCRdb to the early 2020s). For the wider study: The collaborator samples originated in the United States, Italy and Spain and spanned the acute and convalescent phases of COVID-19. The prospective study material was composed of cDNA or gDNA derived from T cells, B-cell-depleted T cells, or PBMCs. Deeply sampled blood TCRbeta repertoires from subjects exposed to, actively infected with, or recovered from COVID-19 were included in the dataset. A freely available public database, intended as a resource for researchers studying the immune response to SARS-CoV-2, is where the repertoires were released. Samples came from the ongoing ImmuneRACE study (first 160 participants) plus 1,254 subjects from 6 global collaborators. The sample metadata nearly always contained a de-identified subject ID, COVID-19 status, age in years and sex. HLA class I and class II types, where available, came from metadata supplied by the sample provider rather than from assay-based typing. Findings and caveats that apply to the study as a whole: How much clinical and demographic metadata was included differed by source and by participant, and the metadata was provided uncurated.

The immunoSEQ Assay, a bias-controlled multiplex PCR, was used to amplify TCRbeta CDR3 regions from genomic DNA. In the original analysis: Within the assay, amplification of reference gene primers was used to estimate how many nucleated cells each sample contained. To quantify the absolute abundance of each unique TCRbeta CDR3 rearrangement, sequence reads were collapsed and filtered. For each sample, productive Simpson clonality was calculated by taking the square root of Simpson's diversity index across productive rearrangements. The clones in this table, taken by TCRdb from immuneACCESS, are in-frame only. Not every clone is retained; where verified, under half of the shortfall comes from an unresolved V gene, and the cause of the rest is unknown. D and trimming were read from the DNA, whereas the V and J calls and clone size are those reported in that table. The sample table lists approximately 97,000 clones, around 87% of them with a count of one. The ten largest clonotypes hold 3% of the sample.

Collaborating institutions collected whole blood in K2EDTA tubes following their own protocols. For TCRbeta analysis, collaborators shipped samples as frozen whole blood, isolated PBMCs, or DNA extracted from either of those sample types. Concerning this clone: Its antigen is unknown. No much larger clonotype is one base removed from it; base qualities were not supplied.

CDR1 LGHDT and CDR2 YNNKEL were looked up in the germline V gene (reference sequence). The cysteine opens and the phenylalanine closes a CDR3 of 13 amino acids. This entry keeps only the CDR3 DNA: 39 bases, framed from base 1. Between the V and J ends, shortened by 3 bases and 5 bases respectively, the junction contains 10 bases. The rearranged segments are TRBV3-1 (or the pseudogene TRBV3-2) and TRBJ2-5; the D segment cannot be called with confidence. This TCR was recovered from a man in his forties or fifties with active or convalescent COVID-19. Sequencing was done on a sample of peripheral blood. The CDR3 protein: CASSQWQSETQYF. The DNA reads TGTGCCAGCAGCCAGTGGCAATCCGAGACCCAGTACTTC.